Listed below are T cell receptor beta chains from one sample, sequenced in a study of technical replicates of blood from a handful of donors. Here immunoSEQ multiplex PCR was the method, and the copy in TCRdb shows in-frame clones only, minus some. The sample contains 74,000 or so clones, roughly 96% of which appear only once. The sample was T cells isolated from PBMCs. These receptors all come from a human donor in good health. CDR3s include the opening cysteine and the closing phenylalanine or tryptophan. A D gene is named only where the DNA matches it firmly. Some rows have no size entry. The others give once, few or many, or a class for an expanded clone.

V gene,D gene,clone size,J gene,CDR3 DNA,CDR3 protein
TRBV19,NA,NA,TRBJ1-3,TGTGCCAGTAGTATAGCGGGGGGAACTGGAAACACCATATATTTT,CASSIAGGTGNTIYF
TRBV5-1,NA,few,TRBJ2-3,TGCGCCAGCAGCTCGCCGGGCAGGGCTGGGACAGATACGCAGTATTTT,CASSSPGRAGTDTQYF
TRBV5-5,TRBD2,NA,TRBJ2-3,TGTGCCAGCACCGGATTCGCGGGAGGGCCCACAGATACGCAGTATTTT,CASTGFAGGPTDTQYF
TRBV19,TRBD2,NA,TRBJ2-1,TGTGCCAGTAGAACCACCGGGACTAGGTACAATGAGCAGTTCTTC,CASRTTGTRYNEQFF
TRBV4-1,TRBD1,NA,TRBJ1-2,TGCGCCAGCAGCCAACCAGGACAGGTTAAGGAACGACGCTACACCTTC,CASSQPGQVKERRYTF
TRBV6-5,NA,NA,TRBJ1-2,TGTGCCAGCAGTTACTCGTCGGTGGTACCAGGGCATGGCTACACCTTC,CASSYSSVVPGHGYTF
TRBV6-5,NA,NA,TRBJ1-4,TGTGCCAGCAGGAGACAAGGTCTGAATGAAAAACTGTTTTTT,CASRRQGLNEKLFF
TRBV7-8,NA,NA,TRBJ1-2,TGTGCCAGCAGCGGCCGAGTGGCAGGAAGGCTAAGCTACACCTTC,CASSGRVAGRLSYTF
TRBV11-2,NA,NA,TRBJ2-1,TGTGCCAGCAGCTTAGTAGTCTTGAGCTCCTACAATGAGCAGTTCTTC,CASSLVVLSSYNEQFF
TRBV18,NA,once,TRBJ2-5,TGTGCCAGCTCACCACTAAAAGGAGTGACTCCGTTATTGGGGACCCAGTACTTC,CASSPLKGVTPLLGTQYF
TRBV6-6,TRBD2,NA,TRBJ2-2,TGTGCCAGCAGCCCCTCGGGGGGGGCCGGGGAGCTGTTTTTT,CASSPSGGAGELFF
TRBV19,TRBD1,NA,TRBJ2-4,TGTGCCAGTAGTATCCAAGGGACAGGGGGGGCAGCCAAAAACATTCAGTACTTC,CASSIQGTGGAAKNIQYF
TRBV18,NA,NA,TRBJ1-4,TGTGCCAGCTCACCAAGGGGTGGGGAAAAACTGTTTTTT,CASSPRGGEKLFF
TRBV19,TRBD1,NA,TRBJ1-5,TGTGCCAGTAGTACGAAACAGGGGATCAATCAGCCCCAGCATTTT,CASSTKQGINQPQHF
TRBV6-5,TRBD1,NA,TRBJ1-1,TGTGCCAGCAGTTCCGAAGCGACAGGGTGGGGCACTGAAGCTTTCTTT,CASSSEATGWGTEAFF